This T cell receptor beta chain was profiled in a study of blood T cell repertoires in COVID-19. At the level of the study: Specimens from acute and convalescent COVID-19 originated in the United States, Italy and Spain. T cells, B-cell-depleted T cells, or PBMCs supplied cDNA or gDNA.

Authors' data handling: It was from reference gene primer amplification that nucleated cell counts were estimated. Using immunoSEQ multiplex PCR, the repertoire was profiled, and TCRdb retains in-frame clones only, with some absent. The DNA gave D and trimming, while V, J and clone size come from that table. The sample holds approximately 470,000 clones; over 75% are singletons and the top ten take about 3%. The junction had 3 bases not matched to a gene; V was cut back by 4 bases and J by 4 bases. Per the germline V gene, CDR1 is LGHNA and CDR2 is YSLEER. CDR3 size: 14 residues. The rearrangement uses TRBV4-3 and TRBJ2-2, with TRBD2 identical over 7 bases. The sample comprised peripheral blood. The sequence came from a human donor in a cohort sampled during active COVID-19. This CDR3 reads CASSPSGVTGELFF. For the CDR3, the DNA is TGCGCCAGCAGCCCTAGCGGAGTCACCGGGGAGCTGTTTTTT.